A single sample is the source of the 8 T cell receptor beta chains below, sequenced in a study of blood T cells in healthy people across ages. For the second PCR, which ran for roughly 7 to 11 cycles, a sample-barcoded 5' primer and a J-beta primer mix were used. TCRdb re-analysed the 5' RACE reads in MiXCR, keeping a single row per CDR3 protein. Of about 680,000 distinct CDR3 sequences detected, roughly 50% appear once; the ten largest clones hold 30% to 35%. Sequencing was performed on blood. These receptors all come from a woman aged 55-70 years in good health.

The chain is built from TRBV20-1 and TRBJ2-3, with a possible D match to TRBD2 (6 bases). Deletions cut 3 bases from V and 4 bases from J, with 20 bases between. CDR3 length: 16 amino acids. CDR1 is DFQATT, CDR2 SNEGSKA, per germline (reference sequence). In DNA form, the CDR3 reads TGCAGTGCTAGGGGACCGGGACTCACCGTTCCAGATACGCAGTATTTT. Its protein is CSARGPGLTVPDTQYF.

This chain connects TRBV29-1 to TRBJ2-3, with D perhaps TRBD1 or TRBD2 (5 bases each). The CDR3 spans 14 residues. Trimming shortened V by 2 bases and J by 2 bases, and 11 bases separated the two germline ends. CDR1 is SQVTM, CDR2 ANQGSEA, per germline. The CDR3 sequence is CSVEPGTHTDTQYF. DNA of the CDR3: TGCAGCGTTGAACCGGGGACCCACACAGATACGCAGTATTTT.

A few counts support this clonotype. The rearrangement joins TRBV9 to TRBJ2-3; the D gene is possibly TRBD2 (5 bases). Germline V lookup: CDR1 SGDLS, CDR2 YYNGEE. This CDR3 spans 14 amino acids. The germline V and J ends were trimmed by 4 bases and 4 bases, with 13 bases remaining between them. This CDR3 is CASSPLREPDTQYF. Written as DNA, the CDR3 is TGTGCCAGCAGCCCCCTCCGGGAACCAGATACGCAGTATTTT.

This clonotype was observed a few times. The chain uses TRBV20-1 and TRBJ2-7; 11 bases map to TRBD1. V shed 2 bases, J shed 5 bases, and the junction held 5 bases outside the gene matches. The CDR3 loop spans 14 amino acids. CDR1 is DFQATT, CDR2 SNEGSKA, per germline (reference sequence). CDR3 sequence reads: CSARWTGGINEQYF. The CDR3 region has the DNA TGCAGTGCTAGATGGACAGGGGGCATCAACGAGCAGTACTTC.

In DNA, the CDR3 is TGTGCCACCAGTGACCGGACAGGGCCTTACAATGAGCAGTACTTC. It translates to CATSDRTGPYNEQYF. The chain recombines TRBV24-1 with TRBJ2-1, with 8 bases identical to TRBD1. The DNA matches TRBJ2-7 better at its end, which makes the J call doubtful. Germline CDR1 reads KGHDR; CDR2 reads SFDVKD. The CDR3 loop spans 15 amino acids.

The chain joins TRBV7-2 to TRBJ2-7; 8 bases agree with TRBD1. The CDR3 covers 16 residues. V shed 2 bases, J shed 3 bases, and the junction held 9 bases outside the gene matches. Germline V gene data show CDR1 as SGHTA and CDR2 as FQGNSA. The CDR3 DNA is TGTGCCAGCAGCTTACGGTACAGGGGGGAAAGCTACGAGCAGTACTTC. This sequence encodes CASSLRYRGESYEQYF.

J is TRBJ2-2 and V is TRBV7-8; the D is unclear. The CDR3 spans 15 residues. The V end lost 5 bases, the J end lost 9 bases, and 19 bases lay between the germline ends. Germline-derived CDR1 and CDR2 are SGHVS and FQNEAQ. The CDR3 sequence is CASSPHRAKERELFF. As DNA, the CDR3 is TGTGCCAGCAGCCCCCACAGAGCAAAAGAGCGGGAGCTGTTTTTT.

This clonotype was seen only once. A read error may account for a junction end that differs from germline. The chain combines TRBV7-3 with TRBJ1-6; D perhaps matches TRBD1 (5 bases). This CDR3 spans 15 amino acids. Germline V gene data show CDR1 as SGHTA and CDR2 as FQGTGA. CDR3 region: CASSLTEGASSPPHF. DNA for the CDR3: TGTGCCAGCAGCTTGACCGAAGGGGCGAGCTCACCCCCCCACTTT. The whole variable domain, filled in from reference TRBV7-3 and TRBJ1-6, reads GAGVSQTPSNKVTEKGKYVELRCDPISGHTALYWYRQSLGQGPEFLIYFQGTGAADDSGLPNDRFFAVRPEGSVSTLKIQRTERGDSAVYLCASSLTEGASSPPHFGNGTRLTVT.